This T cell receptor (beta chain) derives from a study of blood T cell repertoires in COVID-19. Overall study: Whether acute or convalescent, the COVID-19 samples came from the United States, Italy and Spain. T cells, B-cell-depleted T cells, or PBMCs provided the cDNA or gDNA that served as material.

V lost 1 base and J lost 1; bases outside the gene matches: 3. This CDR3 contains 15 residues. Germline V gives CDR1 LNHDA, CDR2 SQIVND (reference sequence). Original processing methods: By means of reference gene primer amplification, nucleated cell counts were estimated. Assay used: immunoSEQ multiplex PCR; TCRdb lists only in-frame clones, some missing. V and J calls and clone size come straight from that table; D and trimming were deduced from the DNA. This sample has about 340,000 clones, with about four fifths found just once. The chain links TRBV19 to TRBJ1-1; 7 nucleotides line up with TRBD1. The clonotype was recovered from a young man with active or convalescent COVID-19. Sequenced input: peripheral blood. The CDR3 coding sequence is TGTGCCAGTAGTATAGGGCGACAGGGGAACACTGAAGCTTTCTTT. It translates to CASSIGRQGNTEAFF.